This T cell receptor beta chain was identified in a study of blood T cells in healthy people across ages. Study at large: Using template switching, researchers captured about one barcoded beta molecule for each two T cells. Findings of the study overall: Naive T cell percentage by flow cytometry tracked strongly with beta diversity. Calculation of diversity from one million T cells yielded estimates considered to be underestimates.

As concerns this clonotype: Its target is not known.

A sample-barcoded 5' primer and a J-beta primer mix were used in a second PCR of about 7 to 12 cycles. Through a template-switch adaptor with 12 random nucleotides, each cDNA molecule received a tag. Each CDR3 protein is one row after TCRdb ran MiXCR on the 5' RACE reads. This table has 1.5 million to 2 million distinct CDR3 sequences, roughly 32% appearing once. Sequenced sample: blood. The sequence derives from a woman in her 30s in good health.

DNA for the CDR3: TGCAGTGCTAGACAGGCGGGAGCTGGCACAGATACGCAGTATTTT. Its protein is CSARQAGAGTDTQYF. The genes are TRBV20-1 and TRBJ2-3; 7 nucleotides agree with TRBD2. The V segment lost 2 bases and the J segment 1 base; nucleotides outside the gene matches: 6. Per the germline V gene, CDR1 is DFQATT and CDR2 is SNEGSKA (reference sequence). The CDR3 has 15 residues.